This T cell receptor (beta chain) was recovered during a study of radiation and T cells in renal cell carcinoma. The table lists this clone with a count of one. Time point denoted: blood 2 weeks post-SBRT. Treatment of the sample: 15 Gy SBRT to primary tumor, nephrectomy 4 weeks later. Measured with immunoSEQ multiplex PCR; TCRdb has only the in-frame clones, and not every one. Of 65,000 to 80,000 clones in the sample, about 86% were seen once. Germline-derived CDR1 and CDR2 are SEHNR and FQNEAQ (reference sequence). The CDR3 is made up of 14 amino acids. V was cut by 5 bases and J by 4 bases, with 13 bases left in between.

This chain connects TRBV7-9 to TRBJ2-3; D not resolved. This sequence was found in a woman aged 50 to 65 with renal cell carcinoma. The sample in question was blood, obtained from a patient whose treatment included radiotherapy and nephrectomy. CDR3: CASSLGGVPDTQYF. CDR3 DNA sequence: TGTGCCAGCAGCCTAGGTGGGGTACCAGATACGCAGTATTTT.